This T cell receptor (beta chain) was found in a study of T cell changes during pregnancy in multiple sclerosis. Germline V gene lookup returns CDR1 SEHNR and CDR2 FQNEAQ (reference sequence). This CDR3 spans 15 amino acids. V was pared by 5 bases and J by 2 bases, with 3 bases of the junction left unmatched. Profiled with immunoSEQ multiplex PCR; TCRdb holds only in-frame clones, not every one. Among about 75,000 clones listed, 94% were seen once. The source of this sequence is a female donor with multiple sclerosis, enrolled in a pregnancy study. The chain employs TRBV7-9 and TRBJ2-5; 12 bases map to TRBD2. The sample consisted of CD4+ T cells from peripheral blood mononuclear cells, taken after pregnancy. The CDR3 DNA reads as TGTGCCAGCAGCACTAGCGGGGGGCCGCAAGAGACCCAGTACTTC. Protein sequence: CASSTSGGPQETQYF.